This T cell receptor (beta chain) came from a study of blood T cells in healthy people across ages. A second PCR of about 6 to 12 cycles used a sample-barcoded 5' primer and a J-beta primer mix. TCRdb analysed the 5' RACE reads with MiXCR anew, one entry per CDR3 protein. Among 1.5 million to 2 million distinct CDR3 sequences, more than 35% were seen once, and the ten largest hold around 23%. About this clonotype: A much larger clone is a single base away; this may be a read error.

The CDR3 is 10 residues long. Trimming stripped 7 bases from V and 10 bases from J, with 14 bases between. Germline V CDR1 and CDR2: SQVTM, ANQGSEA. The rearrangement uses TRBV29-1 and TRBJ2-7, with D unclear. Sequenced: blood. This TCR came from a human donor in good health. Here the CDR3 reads CSALDAVQYF. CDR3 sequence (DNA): TGCAGCGCCCTAGATGCCGTTCAGTACTTC.